The clone carrying this T cell receptor beta chain was recorded only once. The assay was immunoSEQ multiplex PCR, and TCRdb's table has in-frame clones only and misses some. This sample has about 1 million clones, with approximately 68% found just once. Germline lookup yields CDR1 SGHVS and CDR2 FNYEAQ. The CDR3 has 13 amino acids. The V end lost 2 bases, the J end lost 5 bases, and 9 bases lay between the germline ends. This record belongs to a study of shared clonotypes between healthy human individuals. Sample: memory CD4+ T cells sorted from blood. Sample subset: CD45RA-negative fraction. This clonotype was sampled from a man aged 18 to 35 in good health. This chain joins TRBV7-6 and TRBJ2-5; D remains unclear. The CDR3 region has the DNA TGTGCCAGCAGCTTATCGGGTTTGGAGACCCAGTACTTC. Encoded protein: CASSLSGLETQYF.